This T cell receptor beta chain stems from a study of shared clonotypes between healthy human individuals. Study-wide results and caveats: Estimated clonotype richness was generally higher in naive than memory subsets. Non-shared clonotypes showed lower generation probabilities than clonotypes common to all four donors.

Trimming at V came to 6 bases and at J to 3 bases, leaving 10 bases not matched to a gene. Germline V gene sequence: CDR1 SEHNR, CDR2 FQNEAQ (reference sequence). This CDR3 is built from 16 residues. On this clone: Its antigen is currently unknown.

Per the authors' pipeline: From ImmunoSEQ came sequences covering only the junction and carrying no quality scores, so filtering differed. The data were produced by immunoSEQ multiplex PCR, yet TCRdb's version contains in-frame clones alone and is incomplete. V and J calls and clone size are as listed in that table; D and trimming were resolved from the DNA. The table has around 940,000 clones, about three quarters seen once. This sequence joins TRBV7-9 and TRBJ2-2, with TRBD1 identical over 7 bases. The TCR comes from a man younger than 35 in good health. Input material: memory CD4+ T cells sorted from blood. Noted subset: CD45RA-negative fraction. CDR3 amino acids: CASRHETGSYTGELFF. Written as DNA, the CDR3 is TGTGCCAGCAGACATGAGACAGGGTCGTACACCGGGGAGCTGTTTTTT.